Listed here are 21 T cell receptor beta chains from one sample, sequenced in a study of T cells in localized non-small cell lung cancer (TCRdb year 2020). The library was built by means of the immunoSEQ multiplex PCR assay. Entries here come from immuneACCESS through TCRdb and include only in-frame sequences with V and J called. Some clones fail to appear in such tables; in the studies checked, an unresolved V gene covers under half of the shortfall, and the cause of the remainder is unknown. This sample comprises roughly 23,000 clones, roughly 91% of them detected only once. The top ten clonotypes cover approximately 12% of the sample. The source was peripheral blood, collected before any cancer treatment. The receptors derive from a male donor at least 60 years old with stage I lung adenocarcinoma.

The chain links TRBV6-1 to TRBJ1-5, with D unclear. Germline CDR1 and CDR2: MNHNS and SASEGT. V lost 1 base and J 4 bases, leaving 11 bases between the germline ends. This CDR3 is 15 amino acids long. The chain's CDR3 is CASSEVDIGNQPQHF. CDR3 in DNA: TGTGCCAGCAGTGAAGTCGACATTGGGAATCAGCCCCAGCATTTT.

The chain links TRBV6-5 to TRBJ1-2, with TRBD1 identical over 9 bases. J lost 2 bases, V lost 6 bases, and 4 bases had no gene match. CDR1 MNHEY and CDR2 SVGAGI come from the germline V gene. There are 14 residues in the CDR3. The CDR3 sequence is CASRRTGVNYGYTF. In DNA, the CDR3 is TGTGCCAGCAGAAGGACAGGGGTCAACTATGGCTACACCTTC.

V and J are TRBV19 and TRBJ1-1; D might be TRBD1 (6 bases). In germline, CDR1 is LNHDA, CDR2 SQIVND (reference sequence). Trimming took 0 bases from V and 6 from J, leaving 17 bases between them. The CDR3 has 16 amino acids. The chain's CDR3 is CASSIDAGARSSEAFF. The CDR3 DNA reads as TGTGCCAGTAGTATAGATGCGGGGGCAAGGAGCTCTGAAGCTTTCTTT.

This clone was counted a single time. The chain employs TRBV10-3 and TRBJ2-3; D possibly corresponds to TRBD2 (6 bases). There are 15 residues in the CDR3. Germline V gives CDR1 ENHRY, CDR2 SYGVKD. Trimming removed 4 bases at V and 1 base at J, with 12 bases between. The CDR3 is CAISVAPSGTDTQYF. The CDR3 DNA reads TGTGCCATCAGTGTAGCCCCTAGCGGCACAGATACGCAGTATTTT.

V gene TRBV4-1 combines with J gene TRBJ1-1; a weak D match, TRBD1 (5 bases). Per the germline V gene, CDR1 is MGHRA and CDR2 is YSYEKL. V was cut by 4 bases and J by 4 bases, with 22 bases left in between. The CDR3 contains 17 residues. For the CDR3, the DNA is TGCGCCAGCAGCCTTATAGGCGGACGGGGCGGGGGCACTGAAGCTTTCTTT. This sequence encodes CASSLIGGRGGGTEAFF.

The chain has TRBV4-3 and TRBJ2-1, with D uncertain. The germline V gene has CDR1 LGHNA and CDR2 YSLEER. The CDR3 has 18 residues. V was clipped by 1 base and J by 0 bases, with 16 bases between them. The CDR3 reads CASSQVGLAASSYNEQFF. CDR3 DNA: TGCGCCAGCAGCCAAGTGGGCCTCGCGGCAAGCTCCTACAATGAGCAGTTCTTC.

This sequence joins TRBV10-2 and TRBJ1-2; the D gene is possibly TRBD1 (6 bases). With 0 bases removed from V and 3 bases from J, the gap between germline ends came to 11 bases. The CDR3 sequence is 15 residues long. Germline V gene sequence: CDR1 WSHSY, CDR2 SAAADI. The CDR3 protein is CASSESPGADYGYTF. CDR3 nucleotide sequence: TGCGCCAGCAGTGAGTCCCCAGGGGCGGACTATGGCTACACCTTC.

This chain connects TRBV7-9 to TRBJ1-4; 7 positions match TRBD1. Per the germline V gene, CDR1 is SEHNR and CDR2 is FQNEAQ (reference sequence). The CDR3 consists of 14 residues. V gave up 2 bases and J gave up 7 bases; unmatched junction bases: 4. CDR3 loop: CASSLSGGGEKLFF. DNA of the CDR3: TGTGCCAGCAGCTTATCAGGGGGTGGTGAAAAACTGTTTTTT.

In DNA form, the CDR3 reads TGTGCCAGCAGTCTGCGGTCGAGATCCTACGAGCAGTACTTC. The encoded protein is CASSLRSRSYEQYF. The rearrangement uses TRBV14 and TRBJ2-7; D gene unclear. V was trimmed by 6 bases and J by 1 base, leaving 13 bases between them. Germline V gene sequence: CDR1 SGHDN, CDR2 FVKESK. The CDR3 runs to 14 residues. The variable domain in full, completed from reference TRBV14 and TRBJ2-7, reads EAGVTQFPSHSVIEKGQTVTLRCDPISGHDNLYWYRRVMGKEIKFLLHFVKESKQDESGMPNNRFLAERTGGTYSTLKVQPAELEDSGVYFCASSLRSRSYEQYFGPGTRLTVT.

The chain links TRBV12-5 to TRBJ2-1, with TRBD1 identical over 7 bases. CDR1 and CDR2 from the germline V gene are LGHNT and FRNRAP. The V and J ends lost 3 bases and 0 bases, in that order; junction bases with no gene match: 14. CDR3 size: 19 residues. CDR3 sequence (DNA): TGTGCTAGTGGTTTACCGACAGGGTCCCGATTTAGCTCCTACAATGAGCAGTTCTTC. This sequence encodes CASGLPTGSRFSSYNEQFF.

This chain joins TRBV2 and TRBJ1-2; D remains unclear. CDR3 length: 11 amino acids. Trimming pared 9 bases from V and 3 bases from J, leaving 8 bases between. Germline CDR1 SNHLY, CDR2 FYNNEI. The CDR3 spells CARGRDYGYTF. DNA of the CDR3: TGTGCCAGGGGCCGCGACTATGGCTACACCTTC.

This clone was recorded once. This sequence joins TRBV19 and TRBJ1-1, with 8 positions matching TRBD1. This CDR3 has 15 amino acids. J was trimmed by 4 bases and V by 5 bases; bases with no gene match: 9. Per germline, CDR1 LNHDA and CDR2 SQIVND (reference sequence). The CDR3 bases are TGTGCCAGTAGTTTGACAGGGGTGTGGGGCACTGAAGCTTTCTTT. Translation gives CASSLTGVWGTEAFF. Full variable domain (rest looked up from reference TRBV19 and TRBJ1-1): DGGITQSPKYLFRKEGQNVTLSCEQNLNHDAMYWYRQDPGQGLRLIYYSQIVNDFQKGDIAEGYSVSREKKESFPLTVTSAQKNPTAFYLCASSLTGVWGTEAFFGQGTRLTVV.

The rearrangement links TRBV4-1 to TRBJ1-1, with D uncertain. This CDR3 is 13 amino acids long. Germline CDR1 is MGHRA and CDR2 is YSYEKL. Trimming shortened V by 0 bases and J by 5 bases, and 7 bases separated the two germline ends. The CDR3 nucleotides are TGCGCCAGCAGCCAAGACCCGTTTACTGAAGCTTTCTTT. It is translated as CASSQDPFTEAFF.

To note about this clone: The identical CDR3 is also encoded by other nucleotide sequences in the sample. The V and J genes are TRBV9 and TRBJ2-1; D remains unclear. CDR1 is SGDLS and CDR2 is YYNGEE in the germline V gene. The CDR3 contains 12 residues. The V end was cut by 2 bases, the J end by 9 bases, with 9 bases between. CDR3 loop: CASSVGSGEQFF. The CDR3 coding sequence is TGTGCCAGCAGCGTGGGGTCTGGTGAGCAGTTCTTC.

The gene calls are TRBV7-8 and TRBJ2-1, with TRBD2 identical over 12 bases. The V segment lost 1 base and the J segment 7 bases; nucleotides outside the gene matches: 5. This CDR3 has 16 amino acids. Germline CDR1 reads SGHVS; CDR2 reads FQNEAQ. The CDR3 protein is CASSLVSSGGANEQFF. The CDR3 coding sequence is TGTGCCAGCAGCTTAGTTTCTAGCGGGGGGGCAAATGAGCAGTTCTTC.

This chain joins TRBV28 and TRBJ2-3; D is undetermined. Trimming pared 10 bases from V and 1 base from J, leaving 18 bases between. This CDR3 contains 15 residues. Germline V gene sequence: CDR1 MDHEN, CDR2 SYDVKM. The CDR3 loop reads CATRGETPGTDTQYF. In DNA form, the CDR3 reads TGTGCCACCCGAGGAGAGACCCCTGGCACAGATACGCAGTATTTT.

The genes are TRBV5-4 and TRBJ1-6; D gene ambiguous. V lost 4 bases and J 4 bases, leaving 9 bases between the germline ends. The CDR3 consists of 14 residues. Germline assignment: CDR1 SGHNT and CDR2 YYREEE (reference sequence). CDR3 in DNA: TGTGCCAGCAGCGCCTCTCGTTATAATTCACCCCTCCACTTT. Residues: CASSASRYNSPLHF.

The genes are TRBV5-4 and TRBJ2-5; 8 nucleotides line up with TRBD1. Germline loops: CDR1 SGHNT, CDR2 YYREEE (reference sequence). V shed 2 bases and J 0 bases; nucleotides not matched to a gene: 9. The CDR3 totals 17 residues. The chain's CDR3 is CASSFGQGAQYQETQYF. As DNA, the CDR3 is TGTGCCAGCAGCTTCGGCCAGGGGGCCCAGTACCAAGAGACCCAGTACTTC.

The rearrangement joins TRBV28 to TRBJ1-2, with D perhaps matching TRBD1 (5 bases). Germline-derived CDR1 and CDR2 are MDHEN and SYDVKM. V was cut by 6 bases and J by 5 bases, with 10 bases left in between. The CDR3 runs 12 residues. CDR3 region: CASSLDTYGYTF. The DNA of the CDR3 is TGTGCCAGCAGCCTGGACACATATGGCTACACCTTC.

The chain is built from TRBV30 and TRBJ2-2, with D uncertain. This CDR3 region has 12 residues. V lost 1 base and J 4 bases, leaving 4 bases between the germline ends. The germline V gene encodes CDR1 GTSNPN and CDR2 SVGIG (reference sequence). CDR3 protein: CAWSGGTGELFF. The CDR3 DNA follows: TGTGCCTGGAGTGGAGGCACCGGGGAGCTGTTTTTT.

The V call is TRBV27, the J call TRBJ1-2, with 8 bases fitting TRBD1. The junction had 13 bases not matched to a gene; V was cut back by 5 bases and J by 8 bases. The germline gives CDR1 MNHEY, CDR2 SMNVEV (reference sequence). The CDR3 covers 15 residues. CDR3 nucleotides: TGTGCCAGCAGTGCGACCCCCGGGACAGGTGGCGGCTACACCTTC. It codes for CASSATPGTGGGYTF.